This T cell receptor (beta chain) was identified in a study of T cells expressing NK-cell markers. TCRdb re-called the 5' RACE reads and catalogs CDR3 proteins one per entry, DNA excluded. The sample's table shows 550,000 or so distinct CDR3 sequences. The CDR3 extends over 14 amino acids. Germline CDR1 and CDR2: LGHNA and YNFKEQ. On this clonotype itself: The antigen is unknown.

Study results and caveats: The study found these clonotypes also leading the CD3+CD56-NKG2C+ fraction in four donors.

This chain connects TRBV4-2 to TRBJ2-3. The sequence derives from a man aged 18 to 35 in good health. Sequencing was carried out using blood T cells: a sorted CD56 or NKG2C T cell subset, CD4+ or CD8+ T cells, or bulk PBMC T cells (not recorded which). The CDR3: CASSKNLGADTQYF.